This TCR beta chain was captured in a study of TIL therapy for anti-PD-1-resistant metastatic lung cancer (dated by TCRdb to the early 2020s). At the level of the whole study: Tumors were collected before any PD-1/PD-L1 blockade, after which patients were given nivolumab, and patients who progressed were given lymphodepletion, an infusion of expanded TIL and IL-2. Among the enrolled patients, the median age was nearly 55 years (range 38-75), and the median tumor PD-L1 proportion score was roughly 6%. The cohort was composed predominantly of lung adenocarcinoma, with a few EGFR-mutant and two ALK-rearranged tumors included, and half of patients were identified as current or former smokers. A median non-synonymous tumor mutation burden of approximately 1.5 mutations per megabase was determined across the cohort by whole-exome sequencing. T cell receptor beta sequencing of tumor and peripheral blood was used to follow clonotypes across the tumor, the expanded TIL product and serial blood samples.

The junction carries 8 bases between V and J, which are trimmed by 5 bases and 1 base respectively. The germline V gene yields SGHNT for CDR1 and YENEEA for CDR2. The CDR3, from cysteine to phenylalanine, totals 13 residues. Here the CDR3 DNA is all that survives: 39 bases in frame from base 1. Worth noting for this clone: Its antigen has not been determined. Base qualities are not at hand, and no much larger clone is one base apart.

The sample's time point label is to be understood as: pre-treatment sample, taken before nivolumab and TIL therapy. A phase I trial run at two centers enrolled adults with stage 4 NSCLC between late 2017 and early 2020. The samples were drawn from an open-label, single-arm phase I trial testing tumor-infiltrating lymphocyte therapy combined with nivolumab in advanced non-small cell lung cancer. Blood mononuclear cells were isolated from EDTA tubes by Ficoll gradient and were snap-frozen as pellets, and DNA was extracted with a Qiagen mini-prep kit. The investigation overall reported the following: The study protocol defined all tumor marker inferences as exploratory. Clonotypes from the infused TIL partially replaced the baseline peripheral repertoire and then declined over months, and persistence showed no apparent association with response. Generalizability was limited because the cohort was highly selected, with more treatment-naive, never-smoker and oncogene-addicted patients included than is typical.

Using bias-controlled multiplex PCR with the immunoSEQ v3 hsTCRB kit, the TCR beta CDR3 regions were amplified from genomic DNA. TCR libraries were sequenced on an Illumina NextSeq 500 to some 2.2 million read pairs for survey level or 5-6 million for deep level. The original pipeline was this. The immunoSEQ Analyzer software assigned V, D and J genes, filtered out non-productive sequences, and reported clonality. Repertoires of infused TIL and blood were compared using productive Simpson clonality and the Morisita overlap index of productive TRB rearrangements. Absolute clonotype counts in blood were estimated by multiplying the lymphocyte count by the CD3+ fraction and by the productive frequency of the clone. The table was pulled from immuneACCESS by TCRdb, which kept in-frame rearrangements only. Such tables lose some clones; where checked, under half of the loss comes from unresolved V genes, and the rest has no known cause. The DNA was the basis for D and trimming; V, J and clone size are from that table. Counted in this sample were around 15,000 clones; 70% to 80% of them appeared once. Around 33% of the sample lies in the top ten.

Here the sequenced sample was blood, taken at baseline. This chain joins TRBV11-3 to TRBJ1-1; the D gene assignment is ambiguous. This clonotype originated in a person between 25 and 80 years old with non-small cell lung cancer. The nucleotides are TGTGCCAGCAGCCAAGGCCGGAACACTGAAGCTTTCTTT. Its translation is CASSQGRNTEAFF.